This T cell receptor beta chain was identified in a study of Graves' ophthalmopathy and Graves' hyperthyroidism (dated by TCRdb to the late 2010s). Notes on the research overall: Peripheral blood was collected before any treatment was given, at the time of initial diagnosis. The study used signatures of the TCR beta repertoire to tell Graves' ophthalmopathy apart from Graves' hyperthyroidism and to predict which patients would progress to ophthalmopathy. In total, 135 blood samples were TCR-sequenced: 40 to 45 ophthalmopathy, approximately 80 hyperthyroidism and about 17 hyperthyroidism-to-ophthalmopathy patients. A discovery set of 90 to 100 patients (more than 40 ophthalmopathy, 55 to 60 stable hyperthyroidism) was enrolled to explore V-J signatures distinguishing ophthalmopathy from hyperthyroidism. An independent validation cohort was composed of around 19 hyperthyroidism patients and 15 to 17 patients who later progressed from hyperthyroidism to ophthalmopathy. In roughly 6 hyperthyroidism patients, the T-cell repertoires found in thyroid tissue were compared with those found in blood. After sampling, hyperthyroidism patients received methimazole starting at 30 mg daily, and ophthalmopathy patients received high-dose intravenous methylprednisolone. The 100 or so discovery patients were divided at random into training and test sets in a 7:3 ratio. Study-wide findings and limitations: Most of the expanded thyroid clonotypes with a frequency above 0.001 were also detected in blood, and it was suggested that the thyroid immune response may be reflected by blood repertoires. Sample size was not statistically predetermined, and group allocation was not concealed from the investigators. Ophthalmopathy was separated from stable hyperthyroidism by the 13-signature model with 85% to 90% sensitivity and 81% to 84% specificity in cross-validation and with 80%/75% in the test set. In validation, the model predicted ophthalmopathy progression with more than 55% sensitivity and roughly 72% specificity; some twelve predicted patients were CT-confirmed with GO in a median of approximately 6.5 months.

This clonotype was seen a few times. Its antigen is currently not known. No much larger clonotype is one base removed from it; base qualities were not supplied. Patients with ophthalmopathy had moderately to severely active disease, with a Clinical Activity Score of 3 or more, a NOSPECS grade of 4 or more, and a disease duration of less than 3 months. Patients were excluded if they had other autoimmune diseases, uncontrolled infections, pregnancy or lactation. Diagnosis was based on clinical symptoms, serum thyroxine, TRAb, thyroid ultrasound and orbital computed tomography. PBMCs were isolated from about 9 ml of fresh peripheral blood by Ficoll-Paque density gradient centrifugation. Trizol reagent was used to extract the total RNA, and its quality was then checked on an Agilent 2100 Bioanalyzer. From the cysteine through the phenylalanine, the CDR3 covers 13 amino acids. Only the CDR3 DNA is retained, 39 bases long and in frame from the first base. The CDR1 and CDR2 encoded by the germline V gene (reference sequence) are GTSNPN and SVGIG. Trimming removed 1 base from V and 1 base from J; the gene matches leave 1 base unexplained.

For repertoire sequencing, the TCR beta CDR3 regions were amplified from RNA transcripts. A first-round RT-PCR used HTBI primers with the Qiagen OneStep RT-PCR kit, followed by a second-round multiplex PCR, size selection and purification. The libraries underwent paired-end sequencing with 100 bp reads on an Illumina HiSeq2000. The original pipeline was this. Reads were processed with SOAPnuke, discarding reads with adapters, uncalled bases, mean Phred below 15, or no exact constant-primer or identifier match. COPE v1.2.5 was used to merge the high-quality paired reads. Unique nucleotide sequences were defined as clonotypes and aligned to IMGT TRB V, D and J references using MiTCR v1.1. Analysis was restricted to V-J combinations with a frequency above 0.0001, which covered roughly 99% of repertoires. For each V-J combination, a TCR clonal expansion and chaos score was defined as the ratio of F50 clonal expansion to chaos observed in the TCRdist matrix. Welch's t-statistics and random forest were used to reduce features to about 14 V-J combinations, which were fed into a naive Bayes classifier. The similarity between thyroid and blood repertoires was quantified using the Morisita-Horn index. TCRdb redid the processing of the public reads, applying fastp at Q25 and MiXCR, and retained in-frame beta chains. Duplicate CDR3 protein sequences are folded into a single record with the most common DNA and genes. These V and J calls rely on TCRdb rather than the paper's analysis. For this sample there are 450,000 or so distinct CDR3 sequences; under 15% appear just once. The leading ten clones occupy about 9.4% of the sample.

Sequences were obtained from blood. This receptor was identified in a woman aged 30 to 39 with Graves' ophthalmopathy. Donor details come from another sample of the same person, matched by shared clones. The chain is assembled from TRBV30 and TRBJ2-7, with 7 middle bases fitting TRBD2. The base sequence is TGTGCCTGGAGTGGGGGGGGATCCTACGAGCAGTACTTC. The resulting protein is CAWSGGGSYEQYF.